The 24 T cell receptor beta chains given below trace back to one sample, sequenced in a study of cytomegalovirus exposure and HLA in healthy donors. Vbeta (60) and Jbeta (13) primers were used in the PCR. The method was immunoSEQ multiplex PCR; TCRdb's version includes in-frame clones alone and lacks a portion of them. This sample has some 110,000 clones, with 70% to 80% found just once. The sample consisted of PBMCs. Receptors were obtained from a woman between 18 and 29 years old in good health and CMV-seropositive.

CDR3: CASSRLPNEQFF. For the CDR3, the DNA is TGTGCCAGCAGTCGACTACCCAATGAGCAGTTCTTC. The V and J genes are TRBV28 and TRBJ2-1; weak D call: TRBD2 (5 bases). V lost 5 bases and J 6 bases, leaving 8 bases between the germline ends. Germline values: CDR1 MDHEN, CDR2 SYDVKM. This CDR3 contains 12 residues.

The V and J genes are TRBV10-2 and TRBJ2-3; 10 nucleotides align to TRBD2. The CDR3 sequence is 14 residues long. Germline CDR1 reads WSHSY; CDR2 reads SAAADI. After removal of 6 bases from V and 2 bases from J, the junction contained 2 bases not matched to a gene. CDR3 in DNA: TGCGCCAGCAGACTAGCGGGGCTCACAGATACGCAGTATTTT. Amino acid sequence: CASRLAGLTDTQYF.

This sequence joins TRBV6-5 and TRBJ1-1, with D hard to call. CDR1 is MNHEY, CDR2 SVGAGI, per germline. V lost 5 bases to trimming and J lost 3 bases, with 7 bases between them. The CDR3 covers 12 residues. CDR3 sequence (DNA): TGTGCCAGCAGTCGAGGTCACACTGAAGCTTTCTTT. This encodes CASSRGHTEAFF.

The chain carries TRBV30 and TRBJ2-7; 8 bases line up with TRBD1. Germline V gives CDR1 GTSNPN, CDR2 SVGIG (reference sequence). J gave up 3 bases and V 5 bases, and 3 bases lay outside the gene matches. The CDR3 consists of 12 residues. The CDR3 DNA sequence: TGTGCCTGGTATACAGGGGGCTACGAGCAGTACTTC. Protein product: CAWYTGGYEQYF.

The sample holds one count of this clone. V is TRBV5-6 and J is TRBJ1-2; 9 nucleotides match TRBD1. The germline gives CDR1 SGHDT, CDR2 YYEEEE. V was clipped by 3 bases and J by 1 base; unmatched bases: 4. CDR3 length: 15 amino acids. Written as DNA, the CDR3 is TGTGCCAGCAGCTGGGGGGACAGGGATAACTATGGCTACACCTTC. This sequence encodes CASSWGDRDNYGYTF.

A few counts support this clone. The chain joins TRBV19 to TRBJ2-7; TRBD1 agrees at 9 bases. CDR1 and CDR2 from the germline V gene are LNHDA and SQIVND (reference sequence). V lost 6 bases to trimming and J lost 2 bases; unmatched junction nucleotides: 2. CDR3 size: 13 residues. CDR3 DNA: TGTGCCAGTAGACGACAGGGGGCCTACGAGCAGTACTTC. Protein product: CASRRQGAYEQYF.

The chain couples TRBV19 to TRBJ2-5; 9 bases are shared with TRBD1. The CDR3 is 15 residues long. CDR1 LNHDA and CDR2 SQIVND come from the germline V gene (reference sequence). With 3 bases clipped from V and 5 bases from J, the junction kept 7 bases outside the gene matches. DNA for the CDR3: TGTGCCAGTAGTATGGACAGGGGATCAGGGGAGACCCAGTACTTC. This encodes CASSMDRGSGETQYF.

The chain is built from TRBV2 and TRBJ2-1, with D maybe TRBD2 (5 bases). The V end lost 9 bases, the J end lost 3 bases, and 15 bases lay between the germline ends. Germline CDR1 reads SNHLY; CDR2 reads FYNNEI. This CDR3 is 14 amino acids long. The CDR3 DNA reads as TGTGCCAGGGCCTACAGCGGATACTACAATGAGCAGTTCTTC. Amino acids: CARAYSGYYNEQFF.

The CDR3 sequence is CASSRLGQGGSYEQYF. The CDR3 region has the DNA TGCGCCAGCAGCCGTCTTGGACAGGGAGGGTCCTACGAGCAGTACTTC. The V call is TRBV4-1, the J call TRBJ2-7; tentatively, D is TRBD1 (8 bases). V lost 4 bases, J lost 1 base, and 17 bases lay in between. The CDR3 is 16 amino acids. CDR1 is MGHRA, CDR2 YSYEKL, per germline.

This clone was detected only a few times. The chain combines TRBV4-1 with TRBJ2-7; D remains unclear. CDR1 and CDR2 from the germline V gene are MGHRA and YSYEKL. V lost 2 bases and J 3 bases, leaving 14 bases between the germline ends. This CDR3 contains 15 residues. The CDR3 coding sequence is TGCGCCAGCAGCCAAAATGCCCTTGAGTACTACGAGCAGTACTTC. It encodes CASSQNALEYYEQYF.

The J gene is TRBJ1-5, the V gene TRBV9; D call uncertain. This CDR3 is 18 amino acids long. From germline, CDR1 is SGDLS and CDR2 YYNGEE. V was cut by 0 bases and J by 0 bases, with 16 bases left in between. The chain's CDR3 is CASSVVQASQPSNQPQHF. The CDR3 region has the DNA TGTGCCAGCAGCGTAGTCCAGGCCTCTCAACCTAGCAATCAGCCCCAGCATTTT.

The chain recombines TRBV5-6 with TRBJ2-7; 13 positions match TRBD2. The junction had 8 bases not matched to a gene; V was cut back by 1 base and J by 1 base. The CDR3 consists of 18 residues. Per germline, CDR1 SGHDT and CDR2 YYEEEE. This chain's CDR3 is CASSLTSGRAEWSYEQYF. CDR3 nucleotide sequence: TGTGCCAGCAGCTTGACTAGCGGGAGGGCCGAATGGTCCTACGAGCAGTACTTC.

The chain uses TRBV28 and TRBJ2-5, with TRBD1 as a possible D gene (6 bases). With 5 bases removed from V and 2 bases from J, the gap between germline ends came to 12 bases. Per the germline V gene, CDR1 is MDHEN and CDR2 is SYDVKM. This CDR3 comprises 14 residues. The DNA for the CDR3 is TGTGCCAGCAGTCCGGGGACACCTCAAGAGACCCAGTACTTC. It translates to CASSPGTPQETQYF.

This clone was found once. The V gene is TRBV6-1, the J gene TRBJ2-2; 13 nucleotides agree with TRBD2. J gave up 7 bases and V 9 bases, and 8 bases lay outside the gene matches. The germline gives CDR1 MNHNS, CDR2 SASEGT. This CDR3 is 15 amino acids long. The CDR3 reads CASTGLAGRGGELFF. DNA for the CDR3: TGTGCCAGTACGGGACTAGCGGGGAGGGGCGGGGAGCTGTTTTTT.

The chain combines TRBV6-5 with TRBJ2-7; possible D gene TRBD2, 5 bases. CDR3 length: 14 amino acids. Trimming removed 0 bases at V and 5 bases at J, with 11 bases between. Per the germline V gene, CDR1 is MNHEY and CDR2 is SVGAGI. This CDR3 is CASSYSRTRDEQYF. CDR3 coding DNA: TGTGCCAGCAGTTACTCGCGGACGAGGGACGAGCAGTACTTC.

This rearrangement joins TRBV19 to TRBJ2-7, with 9 positions matching TRBD2. The CDR3 covers 14 residues. V shed 4 bases, J shed 7 bases, and the junction held 8 bases outside the gene matches. Germline V gives CDR1 LNHDA, CDR2 SQIVND (reference sequence). The CDR3 region has the DNA TGTGCCAGTAGTAGACTAGCGGCACCGGGGGAGCAGTACTTC. Protein sequence: CASSRLAAPGEQYF.

The J gene is TRBJ1-1, the V gene TRBV6-5, with no clear D. Germline V gene data show CDR1 as MNHEY and CDR2 as SVGAGI. The CDR3 has 15 amino acids. The germline V and J ends were trimmed by 0 bases and 1 base, with 9 bases remaining between them. CDR3 protein: CASSYSVATNTEAFF. DNA for the CDR3: TGTGCCAGCAGTTACTCGGTAGCTACGAACACTGAAGCTTTCTTT.

This clone was counted a few times. This chain connects TRBV30 to TRBJ1-5, with a weak D call TRBD1 (6 bases). The CDR3 totals 16 residues. V was trimmed by 4 bases and J by 0 bases, leaving 16 bases between them. Germline CDR1 reads GTSNPN; CDR2 reads SVGIG (reference sequence). CDR3 sequence (DNA): TGTGCCTGGACAGCGCGGGGGGCTTATAGCAATCAGCCCCAGCATTTT. Translation: CAWTARGAYSNQPQHF.

This clone was detected a few times. The chain carries TRBV9 and TRBJ2-3; 11 bases match TRBD2. The V gene's germline CDR1 is SGDLS and CDR2 YYNGEE. The V and J ends lost 2 bases and 1 base, in that order; junction bases with no gene match: 6. CDR3 size: 17 residues. CDR3 protein: CASSVPGTSGRTDTQYF. DNA of the CDR3: TGTGCCAGCAGCGTTCCCGGGACTAGCGGACGCACAGATACGCAGTATTTT.

This clone was counted only a few times. The chain carries TRBV30 and TRBJ2-7; possibly TRBD1 for D (5 bases). Germline loops: CDR1 GTSNPN, CDR2 SVGIG (reference sequence). Trimming cost V 3 bases and J 3 bases, with 15 bases left between them. The CDR3 length is 14 residues. CDR3 DNA: TGTGCCTGGAGCCACGGCAGGGAAGTCTACGAGCAGTACTTC. Its translation: CAWSHGREVYEQYF.

The V gene is TRBV7-6, the J gene TRBJ2-2; 10 nucleotides match TRBD2. The V gene's germline CDR1 is SGHVS and CDR2 FNYEAQ. The CDR3 has 18 amino acids. V was clipped by 1 base and J by 5 bases; unmatched bases: 10. In DNA form, the CDR3 reads TGTGCCAGCAGCTTAGGTGCCCTAGCGGGAGATCTTACCGGGGAGCTGTTTTTT. Translated, it gives CASSLGALAGDLTGELFF.

J is TRBJ2-2 and V is TRBV30; D not resolved. V shed 0 bases and J shed 6 bases, with 14 bases lying between them. Looked up from germline, CDR1 is GTSNPN and CDR2 is SVGIG (reference sequence). The CDR3 consists of 15 residues. The CDR3 sequence: CAWSVLGPGAGELFF. Written as DNA, the CDR3 is TGTGCCTGGAGTGTCTTGGGCCCAGGCGCCGGGGAGCTGTTTTTT. Supplemented by reference TRBV30 and TRBJ2-2, the full variable domain reads SQTIHQWPATLVQPVGSPLSLECTVEGTSNPNLYWYRQAAGRGLQLLFYSVGIGQISSEVPQNLSASRPQDRQFILSSKKLLLSDSGFYLCAWSVLGPGAGELFFGEGSRLTVL.

This clone occurred once. The gene calls are TRBV4-1 and TRBJ1-1, with TRBD1 identical over 9 bases. V was pared by 4 bases and J by 0 bases, with 6 bases of the junction left unmatched. CDR1 MGHRA and CDR2 YSYEKL come from the germline V gene. The CDR3 is 16 residues long. DNA of the CDR3: TGCGCCAGCAGCCCGACAGGGGGTACGATGAACACTGAAGCTTTCTTT. This gives the protein CASSPTGGTMNTEAFF.

The CDR3 nucleotides are TGTGCCAGTCGCCGGTCCCCTCGATCGACTAGCGGTTCCTACAATGAGCAGTTCTTC. As protein: CASRRSPRSTSGSYNEQFF. V and J are TRBV19 and TRBJ2-1; TRBD2 matches at 9 bases. CDR3 size: 19 residues. J was trimmed by 1 base and V by 8 bases; bases with no gene match: 18. Germline lookup yields CDR1 LNHDA and CDR2 SQIVND (reference sequence).